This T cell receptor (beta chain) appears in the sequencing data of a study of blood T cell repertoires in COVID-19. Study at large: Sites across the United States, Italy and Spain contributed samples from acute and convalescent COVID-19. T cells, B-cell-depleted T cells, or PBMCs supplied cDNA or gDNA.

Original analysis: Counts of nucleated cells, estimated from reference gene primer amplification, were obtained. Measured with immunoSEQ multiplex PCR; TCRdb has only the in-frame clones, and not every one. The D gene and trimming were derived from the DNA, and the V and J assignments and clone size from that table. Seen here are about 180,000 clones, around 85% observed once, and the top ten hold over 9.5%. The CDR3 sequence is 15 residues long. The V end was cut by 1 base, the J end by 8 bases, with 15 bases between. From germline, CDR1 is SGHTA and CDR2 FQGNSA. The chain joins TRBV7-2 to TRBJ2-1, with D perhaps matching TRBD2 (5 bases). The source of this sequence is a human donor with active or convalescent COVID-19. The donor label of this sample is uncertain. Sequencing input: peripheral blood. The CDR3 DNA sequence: TGTGCCAGCAGCTTAGTGAGTGGGGAGAGGGATGAGCAGTTCTTC. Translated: CASSLVSGERDEQFF.